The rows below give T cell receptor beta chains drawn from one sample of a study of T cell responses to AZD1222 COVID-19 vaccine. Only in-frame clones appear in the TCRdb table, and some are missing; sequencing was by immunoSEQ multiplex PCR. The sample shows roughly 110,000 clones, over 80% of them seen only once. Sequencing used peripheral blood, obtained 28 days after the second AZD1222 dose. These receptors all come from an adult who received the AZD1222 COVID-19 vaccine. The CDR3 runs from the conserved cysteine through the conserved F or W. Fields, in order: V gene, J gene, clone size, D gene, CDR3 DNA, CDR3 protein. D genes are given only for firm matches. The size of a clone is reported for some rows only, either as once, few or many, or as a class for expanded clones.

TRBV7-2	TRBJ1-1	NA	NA	TGTGCCAGCAGCTTGCAGGGGATCGGCACTGAAGCTTTCTTT	CASSLQGIGTEAFF
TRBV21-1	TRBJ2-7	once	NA	TGTGCCAGCGACAGGGAAGCCTACGAGCAGTACTTC	CASDREAYEQYF
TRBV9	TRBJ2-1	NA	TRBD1	TGTGCCAGCAGCGTAACAGGGGCATACAATGAGCAGTTCTTC	CASSVTGAYNEQFF
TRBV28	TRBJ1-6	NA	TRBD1	TGTGCCAGCAGTTTTGTGGACAGGGACAATTCACCCCTCCACTTT	CASSFVDRDNSPLHF
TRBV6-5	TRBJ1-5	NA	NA	TGTGCCAGCACCCCGACGGATAGCAATCAGCCCCAGCATTTT	CASTPTDSNQPQHF
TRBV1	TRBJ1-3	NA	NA	TGCACCAGCAGCCATAGGGGACAACGGTACTCTGGAAACACCATATATTTT	CTSSHRGQRYSGNTIYF
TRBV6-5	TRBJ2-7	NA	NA	TGTGCCAGCAGTTACTCGAAGAAGGGCAACGAGCAGTACTTC	CASSYSKKGNEQYF
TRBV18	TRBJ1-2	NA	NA	TGTGCCAGCTCACCAGGTGCGGAAAACTATGGCTACACCTTC	CASSPGAENYGYTF
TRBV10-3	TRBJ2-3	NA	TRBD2	TGTGCCACCGGACTAGCGGGCACAGATACGCAGTATTTT	CATGLAGTDTQYF
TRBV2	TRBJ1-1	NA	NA	TGTGCCAGCAGTGCAGGGCCGTACGTGAACACTGAAGCTTTCTTT	CASSAGPYVNTEAFF
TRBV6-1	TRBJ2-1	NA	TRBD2	TGTGCCAGCATCACTCCTAGCGGGATGTACAATGAGCAGTTCTTC	CASITPSGMYNEQFF
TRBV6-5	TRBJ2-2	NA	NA	TGTGCCAGCAGCAGACCCGGGGAGCTGTTTTTT	CASSRPGELFF
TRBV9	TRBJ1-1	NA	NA	TGTGCCAGCAGCGTAGTAGAGGGTTACGGGAACACTGAAGCTTTCTTT	CASSVVEGYGNTEAFF
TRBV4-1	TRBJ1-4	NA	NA	TGCGCCAGCAGCATGAATCAGGGCCTTAATGAAAAACTGTTTTTT	CASSMNQGLNEKLFF
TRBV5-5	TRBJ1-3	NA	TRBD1	TGTGCCAGCAGACGGGGACAGACCGACTCTGGAAACACCATATATTTT	CASRRGQTDSGNTIYF
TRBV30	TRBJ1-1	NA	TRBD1	TGTGCCTGGAGTACGACAGGGACGTACACTGAAGCTTTCTTT	CAWSTTGTYTEAFF
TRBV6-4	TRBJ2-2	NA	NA	TGTGCCAGCAGTGACTCGGCTGGAGGGGGGGAGCTGTTTTTT	CASSDSAGGGELFF
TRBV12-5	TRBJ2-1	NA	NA	TGTGCTAGTGACCCTTTGGATCCGACTCTCGAGGGCTCCTACAATGAGCAGTTCTTC	CASDPLDPTLEGSYNEQFF
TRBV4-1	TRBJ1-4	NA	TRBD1	TGCGCCAGCAGCTACACTTGGACAGGGACAAATAATGAAAAACTGTTTTTT	CASSYTWTGTNNEKLFF
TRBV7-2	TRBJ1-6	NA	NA	TGTGCCAGCAGCACGAATTATAATTCACCCCTCCACTTT	CASSTNYNSPLHF
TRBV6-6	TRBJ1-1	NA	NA	TGTGCCAGCAGTTACATGCCGCCGAACACTGAAGCTTTCTTT	CASSYMPPNTEAFF
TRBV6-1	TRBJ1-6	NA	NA	TGTGCCAGCAGTGAAGTGGGGGGGGCACCCCTCCACTTT	CASSEVGGAPLHF
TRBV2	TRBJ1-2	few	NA	TGTGCCAGCAGTGTACAGGGCAACTATGGCTACACCTTC	CASSVQGNYGYTF